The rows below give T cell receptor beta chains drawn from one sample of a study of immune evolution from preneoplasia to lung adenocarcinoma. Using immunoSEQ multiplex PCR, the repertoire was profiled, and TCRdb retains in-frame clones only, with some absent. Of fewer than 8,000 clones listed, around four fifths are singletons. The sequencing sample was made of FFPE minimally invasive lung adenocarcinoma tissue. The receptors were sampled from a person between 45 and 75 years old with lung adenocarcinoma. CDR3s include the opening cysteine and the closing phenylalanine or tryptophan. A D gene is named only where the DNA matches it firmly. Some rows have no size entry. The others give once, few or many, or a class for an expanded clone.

CASSLLDPMNTEAFF TRBV27 NA TRBJ1-1 NA 15
CASSPTGTTLHNEQFF TRBV18 NA TRBJ2-1 TRBD2 16
CASSMRGQGYYEQYF TRBV19 NA TRBJ2-7 TRBD1 15
CASSEAGRLFAASPLHF TRBV6-1 NA TRBJ1-6 NA 17
CASSIRQGQETQYF TRBV2 once TRBJ2-5 TRBD1 14
CASSLSSGSSYEQYF TRBV27 once TRBJ2-7 NA 15
CASSESDRGIDQPQHF TRBV10-2 NA TRBJ1-5 TRBD1 16
CATSRDWGREHNQPQHF TRBV15 few TRBJ1-5 NA 17
CASSEPLAGPSYEQYF TRBV7-2 NA TRBJ2-7 TRBD2 16
CASSLDRDNGYTF TRBV27 NA TRBJ1-2 TRBD1 13
CASSLPSARGYTF TRBV11-1 NA TRBJ1-2 NA 13
CASSFVGGTSGKGDIQYF TRBV5-1 NA TRBJ2-4 TRBD2 18
CAISEGRGHTTNEKLFF TRBV10-3 NA TRBJ1-4 TRBD1 17
CASRYQVMNTEAFF TRBV28 NA TRBJ1-1 NA 14
CAISDQGGVYEQYF TRBV10-3 NA TRBJ2-7 TRBD1 14
CASSLGRSQGATEAFF TRBV5-4 NA TRBJ1-1 TRBD1 16
CASSVEGSGSYEQYF TRBV6-5 NA TRBJ2-7 NA 15
CASSIGASYNEQFF TRBV19 NA TRBJ2-1 NA 14
CASSPWTGNEKLFF TRBV14 once TRBJ1-4 TRBD1 14
CASSDSGGANEKLFF TRBV5-6 NA TRBJ1-4 NA 15
CASSSHDRNTIYF TRBV28 NA TRBJ1-3 NA 13
CASSATDSNQPQHF TRBV6-1 once TRBJ1-5 NA 14
CATREGEVGELFF TRBV15 NA TRBJ2-2 NA 13
CASRGHMNTEAFF TRBV2 few TRBJ1-1 NA 13
CASSWGQADPQHF TRBV6-6 once TRBJ1-5 TRBD1 13
CASSSLGTGDGMDGYTF TRBV11-2 NA TRBJ1-2 TRBD1 17
CASSLFWRGDYEQYF TRBV7-8 NA TRBJ2-7 TRBD2 15
CASSLAAYTGGSYEQYF TRBV7-9 NA TRBJ2-7 TRBD2 17
CASSWGLAGAEQYF TRBV7-8 NA TRBJ2-7 TRBD2 14
CASSLNLNSNQPQHF TRBV27 NA TRBJ1-5 NA 15
CASSPQAPYSNQPQHF TRBV18 NA TRBJ1-5 NA 16
CASSLTGISYNEQFF TRBV11-2 NA TRBJ2-1 NA 15
CASSEEGAYGYTF TRBV6-1 NA TRBJ1-2 TRBD1 13
CASSEALQGGQYF TRBV2 large TRBJ2-7 NA 13
CATSRDLEDTQYF TRBV15 NA TRBJ2-3 NA 13